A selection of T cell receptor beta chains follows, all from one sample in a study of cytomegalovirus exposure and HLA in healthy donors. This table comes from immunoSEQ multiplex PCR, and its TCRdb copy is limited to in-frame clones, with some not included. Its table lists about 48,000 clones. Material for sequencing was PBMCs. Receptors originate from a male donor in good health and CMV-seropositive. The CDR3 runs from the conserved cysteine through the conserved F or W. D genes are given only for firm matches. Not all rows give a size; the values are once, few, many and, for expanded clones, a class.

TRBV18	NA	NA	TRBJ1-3	TGTGCCAGCTCACCCGGGACAGGAAACACCATATATTTT	CASSPGTGNTIYF
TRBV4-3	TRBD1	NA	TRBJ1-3	TGCGCCAGCAGCCAGGGGACAGCTGTTGGAAACACCATATATTTT	CASSQGTAVGNTIYF
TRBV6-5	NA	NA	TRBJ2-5	TGTGCCAGCAGTTACTCCTATAAACAAGAGACCCAGTACTTC	CASSYSYKQETQYF
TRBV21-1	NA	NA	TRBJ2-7	TGTGCCAGCACAGACGGGATAGGAGCCAGCTCCTACGAGCAGTACTTC	CASTDGIGASSYEQYF
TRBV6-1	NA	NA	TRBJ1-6	TGTGCCAGCAGTGAATATAGTAACTCCTATAATTCACCCCTCCACTTT	CASSEYSNSYNSPLHF
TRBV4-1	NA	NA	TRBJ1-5	TGCGCCAGCAGTACAGGGTTAAATCAGCCCCAGCATTTT	CASSTGLNQPQHF
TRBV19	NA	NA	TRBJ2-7	TGTGCCAGTAGTATGGCGGATAGAGGGAGCTCCTACGAGCAGTACTTC	CASSMADRGSSYEQYF
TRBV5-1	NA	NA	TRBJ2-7	TGCGCCAGCAGCACCGGAGACAGAGCCTACGAGCAGTACTTC	CASSTGDRAYEQYF
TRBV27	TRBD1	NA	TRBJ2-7	TGTGCCAGCAGCAATCTTACAGGGGGCTACGAGCAGTACTTC	CASSNLTGGYEQYF
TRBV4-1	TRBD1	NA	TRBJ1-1	TGCGCCAGCAGCCACGGACAGGGGGGGACTGAAGCTTTCTTT	CASSHGQGGTEAFF
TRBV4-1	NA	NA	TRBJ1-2	TGCGCCAGCAGCCAAGCGGTCGCAGGGGTAGTCGGGGGCTACACCTTC	CASSQAVAGVVGGYTF
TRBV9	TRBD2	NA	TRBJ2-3	TGTGCCAGCAGCGTTAAAGCGGGGGTGAGCCCAGATACGCAGTATTTT	CASSVKAGVSPDTQYF
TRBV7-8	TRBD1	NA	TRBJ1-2	TGTGCCAGCAGGATTAGTAGAGGGGGGGACAGGGAATTCTCTGGCTACACCTTC	CASRISRGGDREFSGYTF
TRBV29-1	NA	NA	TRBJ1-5	TGCAGCGTTGGGGTCGCAGGGGCCGGCCAGCCCCAGCATTTT	CSVGVAGAGQPQHF
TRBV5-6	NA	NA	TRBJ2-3	TGTGCCAGCAGCCGTCTGACTAGAGATACGCAGTATTTT	CASSRLTRDTQYF
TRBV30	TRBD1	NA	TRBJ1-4	TGTGCCTGTTCGACAGGGACGGGGAATGAAAAACTGTTTTTT	CACSTGTGNEKLFF
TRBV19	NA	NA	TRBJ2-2	TGTGCCAGTAGTATCCTTCAGGGTAGCACCGGGGAGCTGTTTTTT	CASSILQGSTGELFF
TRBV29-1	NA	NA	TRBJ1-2	TGCAGCGTGGGTGGCACAGGGTCTGAAGGCTACACCTTC	CSVGGTGSEGYTF
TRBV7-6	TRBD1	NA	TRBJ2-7	TGTGCCAGCAGCCCATCCGGGACAGTCGTCGAGCAGTACTTC	CASSPSGTVVEQYF
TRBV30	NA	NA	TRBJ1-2	TGTGCCTGGGAGAAGTCTAACTATGGCTACACCTTC	CAWEKSNYGYTF
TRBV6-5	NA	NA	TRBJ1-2	TGTGCCAGCAGTTACTCAGGGGTCAAATATGGCTACACCTTC	CASSYSGVKYGYTF
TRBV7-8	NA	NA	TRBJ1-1	TGTGCCAGCAGCTTAGTTGTTCCGGGGACTGAAGCTTTCTTT	CASSLVVPGTEAFF
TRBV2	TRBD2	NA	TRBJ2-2	TGTGCCAGCATACGGGGGGGCGAGACCGGGGAGCTGTTTTTT	CASIRGGETGELFF
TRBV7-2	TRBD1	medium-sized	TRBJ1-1	TGTGCCAGCAGCCTACAGGGGGTTGGGTCGTACACTGAAGCTTTCTTT	CASSLQGVGSYTEAFF
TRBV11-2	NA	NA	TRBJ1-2	TGTGCCAGCAGCTTAGATTTCGTTGCTGCCCCGGCTAGAGGCTACACCTTC	CASSLDFVAAPARGYTF
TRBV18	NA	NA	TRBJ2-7	TGTGCCAGCTCACCACCCGCTGCGTACGAGCAGTACTTC	CASSPPAAYEQYF
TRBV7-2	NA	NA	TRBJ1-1	TGTGCCAGCAGCTTAGGGCAGATGAACACTGAAGCTTTCTTT	CASSLGQMNTEAFF
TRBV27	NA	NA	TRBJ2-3	TGTGCCAGCAGTTCATCACCAGGTACGCAGTATTTT	CASSSSPGTQYF
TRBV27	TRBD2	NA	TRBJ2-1	TGTGCCAGCAGTTCGGGGACTAGCGGGTTCCACCCCTTCAATGAGCAGTTCTTC	CASSSGTSGFHPFNEQFF
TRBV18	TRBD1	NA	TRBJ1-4	TGTGCCAGCTCACCAGTACAGGGGGAAAAACTGTTTTTT	CASSPVQGEKLFF
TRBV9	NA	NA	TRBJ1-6	TGTGCCAGCAGTACTCCGACAGCCGTTAATTCACCCCTCCACTTT	CASSTPTAVNSPLHF
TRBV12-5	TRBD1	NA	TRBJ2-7	TGTGCTAGTGGTTTCGGGGACAGCAACTACGAGCAGTACTTC	CASGFGDSNYEQYF
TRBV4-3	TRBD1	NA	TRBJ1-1	TGCGCCAGCAGCCAAGATATCGGGACAGGAGGGACCTTGGCTGAAGCTTTCTTT	CASSQDIGTGGTLAEAFF
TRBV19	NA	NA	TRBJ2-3	TGTGCCAGTAGTATTCGAGACAGTTCGCAGTATTTT	CASSIRDSSQYF
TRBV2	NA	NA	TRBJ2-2	TGTGCCAGCAAAGACAGCGGGGAGCTGTTTTTT	CASKDSGELFF
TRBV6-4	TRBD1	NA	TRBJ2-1	TGTGCCAGCAGTGAGGTCGGGGACAGGGGCCTTTACAATGAGCAGTTCTTC	CASSEVGDRGLYNEQFF
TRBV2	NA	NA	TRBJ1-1	TGTGCCAGCAGCCCCCCCGGGCGGGACACTGAAGCTTTCTTT	CASSPPGRDTEAFF
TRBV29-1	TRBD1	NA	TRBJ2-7	TGCAGCGTCGCCAGGGGGTCCGGGGAGCAGTACTTC	CSVARGSGEQYF
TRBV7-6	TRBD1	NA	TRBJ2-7	TGTGCCAGCAGCCTAACCGGACAGGGAAGCCACGAGCAGTACTTC	CASSLTGQGSHEQYF
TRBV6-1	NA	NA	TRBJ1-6	TGTGCCAGCAGTATCCAAGACGGGACAAATTCACCCCTCCACTTT	CASSIQDGTNSPLHF
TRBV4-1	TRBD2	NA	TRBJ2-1	TGCGCCAGCAGCCACCTTGGCGGACTAGCGGGGCTCTCCTACAATGAGCAGTTCTTC	CASSHLGGLAGLSYNEQFF
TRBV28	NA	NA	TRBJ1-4	TGTGCCAGCAGTTTTCCGGGGGGGGGAGTTGAAAAACTGTTTTTT	CASSFPGGGVEKLFF
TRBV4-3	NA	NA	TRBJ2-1	TGCGCCAGCAGCCAAGAAGACAGGCGCCCTCTCTACAATGAGCAGTTCTTC	CASSQEDRRPLYNEQFF
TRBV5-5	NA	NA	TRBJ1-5	TGTGCCAGCAGCTTGGCAGGGATCGGCCAGCCCCAGCATTTT	CASSLAGIGQPQHF
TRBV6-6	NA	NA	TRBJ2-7	TGTGCCAGCAGTTACGAGCGGGTAAGCTCCTACGAGCAGTACTTC	CASSYERVSSYEQYF
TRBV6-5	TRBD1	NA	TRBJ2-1	TGTGCCAGCAGTTACACGGACAGGAGCAATGAGCAGTTCTTC	CASSYTDRSNEQFF
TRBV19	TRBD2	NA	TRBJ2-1	TGTGCGACTAAAACCTTAGCGGGGGGGGTAAATGAGCAGTTCTTC	CATKTLAGGVNEQFF